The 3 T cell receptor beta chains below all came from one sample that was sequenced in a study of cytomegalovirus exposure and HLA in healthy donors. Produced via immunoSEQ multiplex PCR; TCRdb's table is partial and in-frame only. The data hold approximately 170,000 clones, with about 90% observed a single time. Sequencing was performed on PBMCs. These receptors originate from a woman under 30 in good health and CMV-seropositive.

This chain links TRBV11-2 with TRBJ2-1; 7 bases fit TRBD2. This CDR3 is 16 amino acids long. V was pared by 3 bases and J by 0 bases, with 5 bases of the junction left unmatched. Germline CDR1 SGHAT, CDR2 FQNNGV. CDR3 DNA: TGTGCCAGCAGCTTGTTGCTAGCGGACTCCTACAATGAGCAGTTCTTC. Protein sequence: CASSLLLADSYNEQFF.

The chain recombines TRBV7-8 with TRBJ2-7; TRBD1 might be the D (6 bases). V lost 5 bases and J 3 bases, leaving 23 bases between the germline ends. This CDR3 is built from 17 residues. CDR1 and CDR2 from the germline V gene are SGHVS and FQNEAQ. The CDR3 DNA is TGTGCCAGCAGCCTACAGAACAGGGAAGGTAGGCGCTACGAGCAGTACTTC. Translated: CASSLQNREGRRYEQYF.

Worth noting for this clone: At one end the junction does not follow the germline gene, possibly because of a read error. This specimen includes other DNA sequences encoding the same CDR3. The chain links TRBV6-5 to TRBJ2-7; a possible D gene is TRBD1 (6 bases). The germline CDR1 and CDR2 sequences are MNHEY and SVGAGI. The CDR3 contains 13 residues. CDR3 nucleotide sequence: TGTGCCAGCAGTTACAGGGACAACTACGAGCAGTATTTC. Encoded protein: CASSYRDNYEQYF.